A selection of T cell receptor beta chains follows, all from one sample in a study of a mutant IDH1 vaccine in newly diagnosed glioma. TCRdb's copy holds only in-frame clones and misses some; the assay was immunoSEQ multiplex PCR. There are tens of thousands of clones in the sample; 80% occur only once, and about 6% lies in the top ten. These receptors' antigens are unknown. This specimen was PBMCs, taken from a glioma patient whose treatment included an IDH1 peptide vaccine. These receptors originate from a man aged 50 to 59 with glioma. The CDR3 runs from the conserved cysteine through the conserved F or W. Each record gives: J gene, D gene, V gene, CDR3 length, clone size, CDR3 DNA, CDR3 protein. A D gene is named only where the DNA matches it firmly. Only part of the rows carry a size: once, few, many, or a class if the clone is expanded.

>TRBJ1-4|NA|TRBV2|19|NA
TGTGCCAGCAGTCAACGGGACAATGCCGCACGTGCAACTAATGAAAAACTGTTTTTT
CASSQRDNAARATNEKLFF
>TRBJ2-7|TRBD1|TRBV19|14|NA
TGTGCCAGTAGTGTCCGGGACAGGGCCTACGAGCAGTACTTC
CASSVRDRAYEQYF
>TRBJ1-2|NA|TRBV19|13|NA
TGTGCCAGTAGTTACAGGACAGTTAATGGCTACACCTTC
CASSYRTVNGYTF
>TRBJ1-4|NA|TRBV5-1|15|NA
TGCGCCAGCAGCCCCCAGATAGCAACTAATGAAAAACTGTTTTTT
CASSPQIATNEKLFF
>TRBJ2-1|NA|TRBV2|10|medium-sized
TGTGCCAGCATGCGTGCTGAGCAGTTCTTC
CASMRAEQFF
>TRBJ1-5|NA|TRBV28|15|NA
TGTGCCAGCAGCGGGGTTACAGGGAACAATCAGCCCCAGCATTTT
CASSGVTGNNQPQHF
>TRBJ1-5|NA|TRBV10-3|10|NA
TGTGCCACCCAGGCTCAGCCCCAGCATTTT
CATQAQPQHF
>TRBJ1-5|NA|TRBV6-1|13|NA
TGTGCCAGCAGTGTTGGCCAGGCACAGCCCCAGCATTTT
CASSVGQAQPQHF
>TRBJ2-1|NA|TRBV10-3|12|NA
TGTGCCATCTCGAACAGGGATGGTGAGCAGTTCTTC
CAISNRDGEQFF
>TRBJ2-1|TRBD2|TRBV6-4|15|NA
TGTGCCAGCAGGGAGACTAGCGGGGGGGCCGGTGAGCAGTTCTTC
CASRETSGGAGEQFF
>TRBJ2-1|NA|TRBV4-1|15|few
TGCGCCAGCAGCCAATCGCCAGGGACCCACAATGAGCAGTTCTTC
CASSQSPGTHNEQFF
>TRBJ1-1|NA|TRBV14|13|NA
TGTGCCAGCAGTCGAGTCGTGAACACTGAAGCTTTCTTT
CASSRVVNTEAFF
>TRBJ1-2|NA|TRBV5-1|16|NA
TGCGCCAGCAGCCTCTCCGGGACACAGGTTAACTATGGCTACACCTTC
CASSLSGTQVNYGYTF
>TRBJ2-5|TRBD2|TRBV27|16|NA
TGTGCCAGCAGTCCGAGCAGTAGCGGGATGATGGGGAACATGTACTTC
CASSPSSSGMMGNMYF
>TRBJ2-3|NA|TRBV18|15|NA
TGTGCCAGCTCACCAAGAGGACAGAGCACAGATACGCAGTATTTT
CASSPRGQSTDTQYF
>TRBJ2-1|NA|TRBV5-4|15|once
TGTGCCAGCAGCTTGGAGCAGATAAGGTACAATGAGCAGTTCTTC
CASSLEQIRYNEQFF
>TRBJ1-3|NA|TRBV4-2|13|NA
TGTGCCAGCAGCCAAGAAATCGGAAACACCATATATTTT
CASSQEIGNTIYF
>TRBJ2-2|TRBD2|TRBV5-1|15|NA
TGCGCCAGCAGCTTACTAGCGGGTAACACCGGGGAGCTGTTTTTT
CASSLLAGNTGELFF
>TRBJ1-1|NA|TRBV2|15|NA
TGTGCCAGCAGACCGAGGAGGGCTATGAACACTGAAGCTTTCTTT
CASRPRRAMNTEAFF
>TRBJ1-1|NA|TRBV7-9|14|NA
TGTGCCAGCACCATCTCTCCACCGGGGGTTGAAGCTTTCTTT
CASTISPPGVEAFF
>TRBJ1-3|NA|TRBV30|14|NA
TGTGCCTGGAGTGAGGTAAACTCTGGAAACACCATATATTTT
CAWSEVNSGNTIYF
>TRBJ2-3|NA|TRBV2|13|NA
TGTGCCAGCAGTCGTGGGGGGTCAGATACGCAGTATTTT
CASSRGGSDTQYF
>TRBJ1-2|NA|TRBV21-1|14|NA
TGTGCCAGCTGCCCACGGGGCACGGTCTATGGCTACACCTTC
CASCPRGTVYGYTF
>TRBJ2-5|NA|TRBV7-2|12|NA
TGTGCCAGCAGCTTAGGAGGCGCGACCCAGTACTTC
CASSLGGATQYF
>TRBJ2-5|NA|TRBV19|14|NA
TGTGCCAGTAGTCCCCGTGGGGGATGGGAGACCCAGTACTTC
CASSPRGGWETQYF
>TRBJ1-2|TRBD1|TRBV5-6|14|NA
TGTGCCAGCAACCTCCAGGGGGGGATTTATGGCTACACCTTC
CASNLQGGIYGYTF
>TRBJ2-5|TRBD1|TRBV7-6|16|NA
TGTGCCAGCAGCCCCACACAGAAGGGGGCTGGGGAGACCCAGTACTTC
CASSPTQKGAGETQYF
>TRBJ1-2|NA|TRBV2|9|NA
TGTGCCACCAGACAGGTACCCACCTTC
CATRQVPTF
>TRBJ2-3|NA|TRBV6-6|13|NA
TGTGCCAGTGTAGAGGGGGGGACAGATACGCAGTATTTT
CASVEGGTDTQYF
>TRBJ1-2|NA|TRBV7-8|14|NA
TGTGCCAGCAGCTTAGACGCGATCCACGGAGACTACACCTTC
CASSLDAIHGDYTF
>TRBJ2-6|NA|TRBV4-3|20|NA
TGCGCCAGCAGCCAAGGTTATCGAGGAGGGGGGATCTCTGGGGCCAACGTCCTGACTTTC
CASSQGYRGGGISGANVLTF
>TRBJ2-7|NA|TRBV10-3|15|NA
TGTGCCATCAGTGAGAGGGACCGACCGACCTACGAGCAGTACTTC
CAISERDRPTYEQYF
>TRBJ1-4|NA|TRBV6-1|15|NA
TGTGCCAGCAGTGAAGTAGTCAAGCATGTGGAAAAACTGTTTTTT
CASSEVVKHVEKLFF
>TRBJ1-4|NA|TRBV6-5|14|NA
TGTGCCAGCAGTCCCACAGGGCCGAATGAAAAACTGTTTTTT
CASSPTGPNEKLFF
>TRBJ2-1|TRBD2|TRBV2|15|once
TGTGCCAGCAGCCCTAGCGGGAGTTCCTACAATGAGCAGTTCTTC
CASSPSGSSYNEQFF
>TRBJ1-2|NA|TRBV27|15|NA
TGTGCCAGCAGCACGCGACGGGAGGTCCTCTATGGCTACACCTTC
CASSTRREVLYGYTF
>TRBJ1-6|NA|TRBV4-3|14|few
TGCGCCAGCAGCCAAGATCGGGGAAGGGCACCCCTCCACTTT
CASSQDRGRAPLHF
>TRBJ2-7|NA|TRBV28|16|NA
TGTGCCAGCAGTTATGGCGTGGGCCCTATCTCCTACGAGCAGTACTTC
CASSYGVGPISYEQYF
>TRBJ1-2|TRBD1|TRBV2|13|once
TGTGCCAGCATTACCGGGACAGGGGATGGCTACACCTTC
CASITGTGDGYTF
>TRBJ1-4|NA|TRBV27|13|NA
TGTGCCAGCAGTTTAGACGGAAATGAAAAACTGTTTTTT
CASSLDGNEKLFF
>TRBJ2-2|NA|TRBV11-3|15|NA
TGTGCCAGCAGCTTAAGGAGGGGGAACACCGGGGAGCTGTTTTTT
CASSLRRGNTGELFF
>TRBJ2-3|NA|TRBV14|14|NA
TGTGCCAGCAGCCGTAACGGGGACCTTTTTACGCAGTATTTT
CASSRNGDLFTQYF